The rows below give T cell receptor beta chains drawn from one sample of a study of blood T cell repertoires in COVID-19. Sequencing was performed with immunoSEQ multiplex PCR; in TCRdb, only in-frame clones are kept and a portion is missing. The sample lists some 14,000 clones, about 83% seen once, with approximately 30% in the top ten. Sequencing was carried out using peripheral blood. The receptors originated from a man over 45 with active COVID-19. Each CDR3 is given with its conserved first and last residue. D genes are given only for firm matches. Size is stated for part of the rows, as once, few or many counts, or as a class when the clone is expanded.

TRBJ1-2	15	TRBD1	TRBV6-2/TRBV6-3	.	CASSYTTGDYYGYTF	TGTGCCAGCAGTTACACTACAGGGGACTACTATGGCTACACCTTC
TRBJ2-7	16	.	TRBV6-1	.	CASSETDFILPYEQYF	TGTGCCAGCAGTGAGACAGATTTTATACTTCCCTACGAGCAGTACTTC
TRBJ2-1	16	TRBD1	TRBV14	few	CASSHPPGQGDNEQFF	TGTGCCAGCAGCCACCCGCCGGGACAGGGGGACAATGAGCAGTTCTTC
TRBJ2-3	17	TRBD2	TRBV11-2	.	CASSLVAGGPSADTQYF	TGTGCCAGCAGCTTAGTTGCGGGAGGGCCCTCTGCAGATACGCAGTATTTT
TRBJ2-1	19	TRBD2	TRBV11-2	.	CASSHWAAGGPGSYNEQFF	TGTGCCAGCAGCCACTGGGCAGCGGGAGGGCCGGGCTCCTACAATGAGCAGTTCTTC
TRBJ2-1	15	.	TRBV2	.	CASRRGLNRRSEQFF	TGTGCCAGCAGGAGGGGACTGAATCGCAGGAGTGAGCAGTTCTTC
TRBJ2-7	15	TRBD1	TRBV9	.	CASSAQQGTSYEQYF	TGTGCCAGCAGCGCACAACAGGGGACCTCCTACGAGCAGTACTTC
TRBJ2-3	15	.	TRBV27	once	CASSLAATSTDTQYF	TGTGCCAGCAGTTTAGCGGCTACTAGCACAGATACGCAGTATTTT
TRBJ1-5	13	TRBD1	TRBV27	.	CASGHRQGQPQHF	TGTGCCAGCGGACATAGACAGGGCCAGCCCCAGCATTTT
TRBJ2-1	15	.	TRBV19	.	CASRSSGSGNNEQFF	TGTGCCAGTAGATCAAGTGGGAGTGGTAACAATGAGCAGTTCTTC
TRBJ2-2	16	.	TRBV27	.	CASSVTGSLPFGELFF	TGTGCCAGCAGTGTTACCGGGAGCCTCCCGTTCGGGGAGCTGTTTTTT
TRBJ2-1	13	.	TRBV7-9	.	CASSRSSYNEQFF	TGTGCCAGCAGTAGGAGCTCCTACAATGAGCAGTTCTTC
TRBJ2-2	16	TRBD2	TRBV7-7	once	CASSSSGTSITGELFF	TGTGCTAGCAGCAGTTCCGGGACTAGCATCACCGGGGAGCTGTTTTTT
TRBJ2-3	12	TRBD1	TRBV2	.	CASRGTELTQYF	TGTGCCAGCAGGGGGACAGAACTTACGCAGTATTTT
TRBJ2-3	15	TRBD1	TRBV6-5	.	CASSGQGYSTDTQYF	TGTGCCAGCAGCGGACAGGGTTATTCCACAGATACGCAGTATTTT
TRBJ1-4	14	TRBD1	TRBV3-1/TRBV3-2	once	CASSPGQGSEKLFF	TGTGCCAGCAGCCCGGGACAGGGTAGTGAAAAACTGTTTTTT
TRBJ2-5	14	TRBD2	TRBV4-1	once	CASSPGLAEETQYF	TGCGCCAGCAGCCCGGGACTAGCGGAAGAGACCCAGTACTTC
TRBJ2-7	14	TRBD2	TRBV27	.	CASSPGTSGIEQYF	TGTGCCAGCAGTCCCGGGACTAGCGGGATCGAGCAGTACTTC
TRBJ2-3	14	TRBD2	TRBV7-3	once	CASSLLAGLDTQYF	TGTGCCAGCAGCTTACTAGCGGGATTAGATACGCAGTATTTT
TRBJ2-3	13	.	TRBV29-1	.	CSVEGGSTDTQYF	TGCAGCGTTGAGGGGGGTAGCACAGATACGCAGTATTTT
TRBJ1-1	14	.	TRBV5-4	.	CASRPVGQSTEAFF	TGTGCCAGCAGACCCGTTGGACAGAGCACTGAAGCTTTCTTT
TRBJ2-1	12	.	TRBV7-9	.	CASSPRFHEQFF	TGTGCCAGCAGCCCCCGGTTTCATGAGCAGTTCTTC
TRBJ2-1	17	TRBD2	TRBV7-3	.	CASSLRASGSIGNEQFF	TGTGCCAGCAGCTTAAGGGCTAGCGGGAGCATCGGGAATGAGCAGTTCTTC
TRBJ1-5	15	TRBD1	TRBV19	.	CASSTTPGGGHPQHF	TGTGCCAGTAGTACAACCCCAGGGGGCGGCCACCCCCAGCATTTT
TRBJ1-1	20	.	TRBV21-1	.	CASSPHRVGAGLQGDTEAFF	TGTGCCAGCAGCCCCCATCGGGTGGGGGCAGGGCTACAGGGGGACACTGAAGCTTTCTTT
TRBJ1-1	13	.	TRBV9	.	CASSHGGDTEAFF	TGTGCCAGCAGCCACGGGGGGGACACTGAAGCTTTCTTT
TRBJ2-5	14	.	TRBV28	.	CASSLAGYWETQYF	TGTGCCAGCAGTTTAGCGGGATATTGGGAGACCCAGTACTTC
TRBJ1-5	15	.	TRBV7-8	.	CASSLVLGGNQPQHF	TGTGCCAGCAGCTTGGTTCTAGGAGGGAATCAGCCCCAGCATTTT
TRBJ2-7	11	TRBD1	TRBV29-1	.	CSVGTVYEQYF	TGCAGCGTCGGGACAGTTTACGAGCAGTACTTC
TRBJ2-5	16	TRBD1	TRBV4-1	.	CASSQARGQEHETQYF	TGCGCCAGCAGCCAAGCCCGTGGACAGGAACACGAGACCCAGTACTTC
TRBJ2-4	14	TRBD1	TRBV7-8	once	CASSPSTGKNIQYF	TGTGCCAGCAGCCCTTCGACAGGGAAAAACATTCAGTACTTC
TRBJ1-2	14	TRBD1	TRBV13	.	CASSLDRGTYGYTF	TGTGCCAGCAGCTTGGACAGGGGGACTTATGGCTACACCTTC
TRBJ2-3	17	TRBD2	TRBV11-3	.	CASSLANGGSATDTQYF	TGTGCCAGCAGCTTAGCTAACGGCGGGAGTGCCACAGATACGCAGTATTTT
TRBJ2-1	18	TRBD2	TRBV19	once	CASSRTSGSKVREDEQFF	TGTGCCAGTTCAAGGACTAGCGGGAGTAAGGTTCGTGAGGATGAGCAGTTCTTC
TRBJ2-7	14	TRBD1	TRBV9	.	CASSPGGGSYEQYF	TGTGCCAGCAGCCCAGGGGGCGGCTCCTACGAGCAGTACTTC
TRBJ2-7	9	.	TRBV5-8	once	CASSLGQYF	TGTGCCAGCAGCCTAGGGCAGTACTTC
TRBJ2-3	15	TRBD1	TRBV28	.	CASSLTGTGPDTQYF	TGTGCCAGCAGTTTGACCGGGACAGGGCCAGATACGCAGTATTTT
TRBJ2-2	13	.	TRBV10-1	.	CASSDFGPGELFF	TGCGCCAGCAGTGATTTTGGCCCCGGGGAGCTGTTTTTT
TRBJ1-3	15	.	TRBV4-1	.	CASSQDVTGGNTIYF	TGCGCCAGCAGCCAAGATGTCACCGGGGGAAACACCATATATTTT
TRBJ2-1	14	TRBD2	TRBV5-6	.	CASSSAGGFNEQFF	TGTGCCAGCAGCTCTGCGGGAGGTTTTAATGAGCAGTTCTTC
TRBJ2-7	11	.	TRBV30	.	CARLQGYEQYF	TGTGCCCGACTCCAGGGATACGAGCAGTACTTC
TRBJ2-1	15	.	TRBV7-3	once	CASSLSTGAIDEQFF	TGTGCCAGCAGCTTAAGTACGGGAGCGATAGATGAGCAGTTCTTC
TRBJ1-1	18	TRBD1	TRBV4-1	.	CASSLFPGTGGLNTEAFF	TGCGCCAGCAGCCTGTTTCCCGGGACAGGGGGTCTGAACACTGAAGCTTTCTTT
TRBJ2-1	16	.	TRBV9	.	CASSVLPRDSHNEQFF	TGTGCCAGCAGCGTTCTTCCTCGGGACTCTCACAATGAGCAGTTCTTC
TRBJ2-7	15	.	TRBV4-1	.	CASSPLGHTSYEQYF	TGCGCCAGCAGCCCTCTCGGACACACCTCCTACGAGCAGTACTTC
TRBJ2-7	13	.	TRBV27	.	CASSPTSEAEQYF	TGTGCCAGCAGTCCCACCTCTGAGGCAGAGCAGTACTTC
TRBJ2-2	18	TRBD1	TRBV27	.	CASSLLTAGGVDTGELFF	TGTGCCAGCAGTTTATTGACCGCAGGGGGAGTTGACACCGGGGAGCTGTTTTTT
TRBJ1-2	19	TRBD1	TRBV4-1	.	CASSQVYEIGRGRDYGYTF	TGCGCCAGCAGCCAAGTATATGAAATCGGCAGGGGGCGCGACTATGGCTACACCTTC
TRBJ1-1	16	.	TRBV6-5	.	CASSYTSLLDSTEAFF	TGTGCCAGCAGTTACACCTCCCTCCTCGACAGCACTGAAGCTTTCTTT
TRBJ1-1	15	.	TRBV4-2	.	CASSQPGYSWTEAFF	TGTGCCAGCAGCCAACCAGGGTACTCGTGGACTGAAGCTTTCTTT
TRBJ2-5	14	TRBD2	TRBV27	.	CASWTSGTPGTQYF	TGTGCCAGCTGGACTAGCGGGACCCCCGGGACCCAGTACTTC
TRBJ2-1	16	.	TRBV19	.	CASSIVLRGLYNEQFF	TGTGCCAGTAGTATAGTGTTACGAGGCCTATACAATGAGCAGTTCTTC
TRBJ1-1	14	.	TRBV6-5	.	CASSPTTVNTEAFF	TGTGCCAGCAGCCCCACGACAGTGAACACTGAAGCTTTCTTT
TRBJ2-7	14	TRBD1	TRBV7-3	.	CASSSWDSPYEQYF	TGTGCCAGCAGCTCTTGGGACAGCCCCTACGAGCAGTACTTC
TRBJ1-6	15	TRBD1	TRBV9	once	CASSVEGQYNSPLHF	TGTGCCAGCAGCGTAGAGGGACAGTATAATTCACCCCTCCACTTT
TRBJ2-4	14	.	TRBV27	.	CASSLSASKNIQYF	TGTGCCAGCAGTTTAAGTGCGTCCAAAAACATTCAGTACTTC